Included here is one T cell receptor (beta chain) sequence, with context. Clones were read by immunoSEQ multiplex PCR, and TCRdb kept only the in-frame ones, dropping some. The sample lists 2 million to 2.5 million clones, 85% to 95% occurring once. This entry comes from a study of shared clonotypes between healthy human individuals. V lost 0 bases to trimming and J lost 3 bases; unmatched junction nucleotides: 6. Germline V gives CDR1 SGHTA, CDR2 FQGTGA. The length of the CDR3 is 17 residues. This receptor was identified in a man between 18 and 35 years old in good health. Some clones in this sample may be carry-over from other donors' samples. The specimen sequenced was naive CD4+ T cells from PBMCs. Specified subset: CD45RA+ positively selected. The rearrangement uses TRBV7-3 and TRBJ2-2; TRBD2 agrees at 8 bases. The CDR3 loop reads CASSLTASGWDTGELFF. DNA of the CDR3: TGTGCCAGCAGCTTAACGGCTAGCGGGTGGGACACCGGGGAGCTGTTTTTT.